This T cell receptor beta chain was recorded in a study of molecular identifiers for immune sequencing clone quantification. TCRdb reanalysed the PCR reads using MiXCR and keeps one entry per CDR3 protein. Of about 320,000 distinct CDR3 sequences listed, over 20% are singletons. V lost 4 bases to trimming and J lost 5 bases; unmatched junction nucleotides: 14. The germline V gene encodes CDR1 MNHEY and CDR2 SMNVEV (reference sequence). The CDR3 covers 19 residues. This receptor was obtained from a human donor in good health. Some libraries in this study had Jurkat cell RNA spiked in. Sequencing used naive CD8+ T cells from blood, with Jurkat cell RNA spiked in. The sample's subset: FACS-sorted CD8+CD4-CCR7+CD45RA+ naive T cells. This chain joins TRBV27 and TRBJ1-6, with 10 bases identical to TRBD1. The DNA for the CDR3 is TGTGCCAGCAGTTCACCGGGACAGGGGCAGTACACCGATAATTCACCCCTCCACTTT. This translates into CASSSPGQGQYTDNSPLHF.